One sample yielded the 9 T cell receptor beta chains listed below, sequenced in a study of blood T cell repertoires in COVID-19. Some clones are missing from TCRdb's copy, which holds only in-frame ones; the method was immunoSEQ multiplex PCR. The table has approximately 100,000 clones, around 90% seen once. Sequencing used peripheral blood. Receptors were obtained from a woman aged 55-70 years with acute or convalescent COVID-19.

This rearrangement joins TRBV3-1 (or the pseudogene TRBV3-2) to TRBJ1-3; the D is unclear. CDR3 size: 13 residues. V was clipped by 4 bases and J by 0 bases, with 4 bases between them. CDR1 is LGHDT and CDR2 is YNNKEL in the germline V gene (reference sequence). The CDR3 protein is CASSPNSGNTIYF. CDR3 nucleotides: TGTGCCAGCAGCCCAAACTCTGGAAACACCATATATTTT.

The rearrangement links TRBV7-6 to TRBJ1-1, with D uncertain. Trimming cost V 5 bases and J 7 bases, with 17 bases left between them. The CDR3 is 14 residues long. Germline V gene sequence: CDR1 SGHVS, CDR2 FNYEAQ. In nucleotides, the CDR3 is TGTGCCAGCAGCCCCTATGGAGACCCATTTGAAGCTTTCTTT. Its protein product is CASSPYGDPFEAFF.

This rearrangement joins TRBV5-1 to TRBJ2-7; 7 nucleotides align to TRBD1. This CDR3 region has 16 residues. V lost 3 bases, J lost 3 bases, and 12 bases stayed unmatched. CDR1 and CDR2 from the germline V gene are SGHRS and YFSETQ. This chain's CDR3 is CASSSGQAAPIYEQYF. The CDR3 bases are TGCGCCAGCAGCTCCGGACAGGCCGCTCCCATCTACGAGCAGTACTTC.

The J gene is TRBJ2-7, the V gene TRBV10-3; D unresolved. V lost 6 bases, J lost 2 bases, and 11 bases lay in between. Germline V gives CDR1 ENHRY, CDR2 SYGVKD. This CDR3 contains 13 residues. CDR3 sequence: CAISAGSTYEQYF. The CDR3 region has the DNA TGTGCCATCAGCGCCGGGTCCACCTACGAGCAGTACTTC.

This sequence joins TRBV5-1 and TRBJ2-1; 12 positions match TRBD2. In germline, CDR1 is SGHRS, CDR2 YFSETQ. V shed 3 bases and J 3 bases; nucleotides not matched to a gene: 13. The CDR3 loop spans 19 amino acids. The CDR3 DNA reads as TGCGCCAGCAGCTCCCCAGAAGTTTCTAGCGGGAGGGACTACAATGAGCAGTTCTTC. This gives the protein CASSSPEVSSGRDYNEQFF.

This clone has a single count. The rearrangement links TRBV28 to TRBJ2-7, with D hard to call. The germline V gene encodes CDR1 MDHEN and CDR2 SYDVKM. The CDR3 contains 14 residues. V dropped 6 bases and J dropped 6 bases, with 18 bases sitting between them. CDR3 amino acids: CASRTAFPSIEQYF. The CDR3 DNA follows: TGTGCCAGCAGGACTGCCTTTCCTTCCATCGAGCAGTACTTC. The full variable domain, rest sourced from reference TRBV28 and TRBJ2-7, is DVKVTQSSRYLVKRTGEKVFLECVQDMDHENMFWYRQDPGLGLRLIYFSYDVKMKEKGDIPEGYSVSREKKERFSLILESASTNQTSMYLCASRTAFPSIEQYFGPGTRLTVT.

The V call is TRBV5-1, the J call TRBJ2-2, with a tentative D call TRBD1 (6 bases). The length of the CDR3 is 15 residues. Trimming took 1 base from V and 3 from J, leaving 10 bases between them. Germline assignment: CDR1 SGHRS and CDR2 YFSETQ. The CDR3 loop is CASSLNHRDTGELFF. In nucleotides, the CDR3 is TGCGCCAGCAGCTTGAACCACAGGGACACCGGGGAGCTGTTTTTT. Full variable domain (outside the CDR3, taken from reference TRBV5-1 and TRBJ2-2): KAGVTQTPRYLIKTRGQQVTLSCSPISGHRSVSWYQQTPGQGLQFLFEYFSETQRNKGNFPGRFSGRQFSNSRSEMNVSTLELGDSALYLCASSLNHRDTGELFFGEGSRLTVL.

The V gene is TRBV19, the J gene TRBJ1-2; D unresolved. Trimming shortened V by 3 bases and J by 3 bases, and 11 bases separated the two germline ends. The CDR3 is 14 amino acids. Germline CDR1 LNHDA, CDR2 SQIVND (reference sequence). CDR3 sequence (DNA): TGTGCCAGTAGTATCGAGGAGGGAGACTATGGCTACACCTTC. Protein: CASSIEEGDYGYTF.

This clone was detected only a few times. The chain recombines TRBV19 with TRBJ1-2; no definite D call. Trimming stripped 4 bases from V and 5 bases from J, with 8 bases between. The germline CDR1 and CDR2 sequences are LNHDA and SQIVND (reference sequence). The CDR3 spans 12 residues. CDR3 in DNA: TGTGCCAGTAGTACACAGAAGTATGGCTACACCTTC. Its protein product is CASSTQKYGYTF.